This entry concerns a single T cell receptor beta chain. How the authors handled the data: Nucleated cell number was recorded as an estimate derived from reference gene primer amplification. Method: immunoSEQ multiplex PCR; TCRdb's copy keeps in-frame clones and lacks some. The V and J calls and the clone size are those of that table, but D and trimming were determined from the DNA. Here the sample spans some 76,000 clones, 65% to 85% being singletons. This sample stems from a study of blood T cell repertoires in COVID-19. The overall study: PBMCs, B-cell-depleted T cells, or T cells provided the cDNA or gDNA that made up the material.

Seattle participants joined during active infection and were tracked over time. CDR1 GTSNPN and CDR2 SVGIG come from the germline V gene (reference sequence). With V trimmed by 4 bases and J by 5 bases, 7 bases remained unmatched. This CDR3 region has 14 residues. The sequence derives from a man aged 45-65 years with COVID-19, enrolled during active disease. V gene TRBV30 combines with J gene TRBJ2-3; 9 nucleotides match TRBD1. The sample consisted of peripheral blood. CDR3 DNA sequence: TGTGCCTGGACGTACAGGGGGCTAGGAGATACGCAGTATTTT. It is translated as CAWTYRGLGDTQYF.